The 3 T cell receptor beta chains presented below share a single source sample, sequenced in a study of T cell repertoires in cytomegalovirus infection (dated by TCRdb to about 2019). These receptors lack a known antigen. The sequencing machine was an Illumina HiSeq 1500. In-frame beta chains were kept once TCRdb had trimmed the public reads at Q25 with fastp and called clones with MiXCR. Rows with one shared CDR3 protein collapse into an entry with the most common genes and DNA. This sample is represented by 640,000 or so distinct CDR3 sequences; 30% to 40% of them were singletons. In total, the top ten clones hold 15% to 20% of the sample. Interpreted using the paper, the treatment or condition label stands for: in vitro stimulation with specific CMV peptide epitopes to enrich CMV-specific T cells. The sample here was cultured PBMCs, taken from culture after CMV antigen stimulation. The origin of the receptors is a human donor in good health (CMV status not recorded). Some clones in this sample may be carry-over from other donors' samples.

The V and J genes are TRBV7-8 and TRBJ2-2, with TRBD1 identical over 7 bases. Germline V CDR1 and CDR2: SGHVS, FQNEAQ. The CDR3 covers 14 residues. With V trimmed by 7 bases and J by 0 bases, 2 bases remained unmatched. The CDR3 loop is CASTTGPNTGELFF. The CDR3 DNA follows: TGTGCCAGCACGACAGGGCCGAACACCGGGGAGCTGTTTTTT.

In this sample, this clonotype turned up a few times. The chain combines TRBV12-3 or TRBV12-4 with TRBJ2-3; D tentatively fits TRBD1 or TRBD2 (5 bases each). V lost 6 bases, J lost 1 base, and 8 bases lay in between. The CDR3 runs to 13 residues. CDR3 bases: TGTGCCAGCAGACTAGGGGGCACAGATACGCAGTATTTT. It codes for CASRLGGTDTQYF.

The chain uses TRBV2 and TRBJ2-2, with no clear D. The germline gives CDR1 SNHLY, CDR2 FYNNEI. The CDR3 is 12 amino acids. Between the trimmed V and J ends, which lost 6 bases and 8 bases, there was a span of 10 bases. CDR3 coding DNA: TGTGCCAGCAGAGGCCCATGGGGGGAGCTGTTTTTT. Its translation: CASRGPWGELFF.